This T cell receptor (beta chain) stems from a study of PD-L1 blockade in urothelial cancer. Overall study context: Males with bladder-origin urothelial cancer made up twenty-five of 29 patients.

Time point defined: pretreatment peripheral blood. Urothelial carcinoma in patients was locally advanced or metastatic. The table came from immunoSEQ multiplex PCR; TCRdb's copy has only in-frame clones and leaves some out. Of 84,000 or so clones detected, more than 70% appear once; the ten largest clones hold approximately 14%. CDR3 size: 13 residues. CDR1 and CDR2 (germline): SGDLS, YYNGEE. J gave up 5 bases and V 4 bases, and 5 bases lay outside the gene matches. The TCR originated in a man in his sixties with urothelial cancer. The sequencing used PBMCs, collected around atezolizumab (anti-PD-L1) treatment. The chain combines TRBV9 with TRBJ2-5, with 7 bases lining up with TRBD1. The CDR3 DNA is TGTGCCAGCAGCACGGGACAGTCGGAGACCCAGTACTTC. It yields the protein CASSTGQSETQYF.